The source of this T cell receptor (beta chain) is a study of PD-1 blockade in classical Hodgkin lymphoma. Whole-study findings and limits: Reports described newly diagnosed patients as having lower baseline TCR diversity than healthy donors.

Time point of the sample: newly diagnosed, previously untreated cHL patient sample. This clone was seen once. Antigen specificity is unknown. The protocol was immunoSEQ multiplex PCR, while the TCRdb copy is restricted to in-frame clones and leaves out a portion. The profile shows under 80,000 clones, roughly 92% of them singletons. The CDR3 has 13 residues. Germline-derived CDR1 and CDR2 are LNHDA and SQIVND (reference sequence). J gave up 4 bases and V 6 bases, and 5 bases lay outside the gene matches. The rearrangement links TRBV19 to TRBJ1-2, with 7 nucleotides matching TRBD1. This TCR was sampled from a human donor with classical Hodgkin lymphoma. Material: peripheral blood mononuclear cells (PBMCs). CDR3: CASRSTGIYGYTF. DNA for the CDR3: TGTGCCAGTAGATCGACAGGGATCTATGGCTACACCTTC.